The 19 T cell receptor beta chains in this list originate from one sample, sequenced in a study of blood T cell repertoires in COVID-19. TCRdb keeps only in-frame clones here, not all; method: immunoSEQ multiplex PCR. This table holds 190,000 or so clones, around 83% found once. Source material: peripheral blood. These receptors all come from a man aged 50 to 59 with active or convalescent COVID-19.

The V call is TRBV10-3, the J call TRBJ1-2; 7 positions match TRBD1. The CDR3 is made up of 16 amino acids. The germline V gene encodes CDR1 ENHRY and CDR2 SYGVKD. Trimming cost V 0 bases and J 0 bases; bases outside gene matches: 4. CDR3 bases: TGTGCCATCAGTGAGTCGACGACAGGGACTAACTATGGCTACACCTTC. Translating it yields CAISESTTGTNYGYTF.

This chain links TRBV6-5 with TRBJ2-2; possibly TRBD2 for D (5 bases). Per the germline V gene, CDR1 is MNHEY and CDR2 is SVGAGI. This CDR3 spans 13 amino acids. V lost 6 bases to trimming and J lost 6 bases, with 11 bases between them. CDR3 bases: TGTGCCAGCAGAAAGAGGGCGCCCGGGGAGCTGTTTTTT. Residues: CASRKRAPGELFF.

This chain joins TRBV7-9 and TRBJ1-2; TRBD1 is a possible D gene (6 bases). The CDR3 is 13 residues long. The germline V gene has CDR1 SEHNR and CDR2 FQNEAQ (reference sequence). V was pared by 2 bases and J by 7 bases, with 11 bases between. The CDR3 loop reads CASSLSGGSGYTF. Here the CDR3 DNA reads TGTGCCAGCAGCTTAAGTGGGGGCTCTGGCTACACCTTC.

The V call is TRBV4-1, the J call TRBJ1-3; no definite D call. The germline gives CDR1 MGHRA, CDR2 YSYEKL. Trimming pared 0 bases from V and 0 bases from J, leaving 15 bases between. The CDR3 consists of 18 residues. CDR3 region: CASSQDRQAKASGNTIYF. The CDR3, as DNA: TGCGCCAGCAGCCAAGATCGGCAGGCAAAAGCCTCTGGAAACACCATATATTTT.

V gene TRBV19 combines with J gene TRBJ1-6; 10 bases line up with TRBD1. The CDR3 contains 13 residues. Germline CDR1 and CDR2: LNHDA and SQIVND (reference sequence). The ends lost 7 bases at V and 9 bases at J; junction bases unmatched: 3. The CDR3 loop is CASNRDRGSPLHF. In nucleotides, the CDR3 is TGTGCCAGTAATCGGGACAGGGGTTCACCCCTCCACTTT.

This clone is classed as medium-sized. J is TRBJ2-7 and V is TRBV29-1; 8 bases map to TRBD2. V gave up 6 bases and J gave up 0 bases; unmatched junction bases: 4. Germline CDR1 is SQVTM and CDR2 is ANQGSEA. CDR3 length: 13 residues. This CDR3 is CSVRTSGSYEQYF. As DNA, the CDR3 is TGCAGCGTCCGAACTAGCGGCTCCTACGAGCAGTACTTC.

V is TRBV7-9 and J is TRBJ2-4, with 10 positions matching TRBD2. Germline V lookup: CDR1 SEHNR, CDR2 FQNEAQ (reference sequence). The ends lost 5 bases at V and 3 bases at J; junction bases unmatched: 7. CDR3 length equals 16 residues. The CDR3 sequence: CASSQRTSGGKNIQYF. CDR3 sequence (DNA): TGTGCCAGCAGCCAGAGGACTAGCGGTGGCAAAAACATTCAGTACTTC.

This chain links TRBV2 with TRBJ1-6; D call uncertain. V lost 2 bases and J lost 7, with 9 bases in between. This CDR3 is built from 14 residues. CDR1 is SNHLY, CDR2 FYNNEI, per germline. Here the CDR3 reads CASSELGRNSPLHF. CDR3 nucleotides: TGTGCCAGCAGTGAATTGGGCCGAAATTCACCCCTCCACTTT.

This clone came up once. Compared with germline, one end of the junction differs, possibly owing to a read error. The V and J genes are TRBV7-7 and TRBJ2-3, with TRBD2 matching over 10 bases. The V gene's germline CDR1 is SSHAT and CDR2 FNYEAQ (reference sequence). The CDR3 totals 16 residues. The CDR3 sequence: CASSPGLADSTDTQYF. CDR3 nucleotides: TGTGCTAGCAGCCCCGGACTAGCGGATAGCACAGATACGCAGTATTTT.

V usage is TRBV12-2 and J usage is TRBJ1-2; the tabulated D call, TRBD1, remains unverified against the DNA. TRBV12-2 constitutes a pseudogene. The CDR3 is made up of 16 amino acids. CDR3 nucleotides: TGTGCAAGTCGCGTACAGGGGGCCCTGCTCACCTATGGCTACACCTTC. Encoded protein: CASRVQGALLTYGYTF.

The chain is built from TRBV9 and TRBJ1-2; 7 bases align to TRBD1. The CDR3 has 15 residues. Germline assignment: CDR1 SGDLS and CDR2 YYNGEE. The V segment lost 4 bases and the J segment 2 bases; nucleotides outside the gene matches: 8. The CDR3 spells CASSPGGQANYGYTF. The CDR3 coding sequence is TGTGCCAGCAGCCCCGGAGGACAGGCGAACTATGGCTACACCTTC.

This clone was observed a single time. This sequence joins TRBV7-2 and TRBJ1-2; a weak D match, TRBD1 (5 bases). CDR3 size: 15 residues. The ends were cut back, 1 base at V and 7 bases at J, with 16 bases in the middle. Germline assignment: CDR1 SGHTA and CDR2 FQGNSA. The CDR3 here is CASSLEEGAPSGYTF. The CDR3 bases are TGTGCCAGCAGCTTAGAGGAAGGGGCTCCTTCTGGCTACACCTTC.

This chain joins TRBV6-5 and TRBJ1-2; maybe TRBD1 (5 bases). The ends were cut back, 0 bases at V and 0 bases at J, with 8 bases in the middle. Germline V CDR1 and CDR2: MNHEY, SVGAGI. The CDR3 length is 15 residues. CDR3 amino acids: CASSYSGGANYGYTF. DNA for the CDR3: TGTGCCAGCAGTTACTCGGGGGGGGCTAACTATGGCTACACCTTC.

The rearrangement links TRBV30 to TRBJ1-2; perhaps TRBD1 as D (6 bases). Germline V lookup: CDR1 GTSNPN, CDR2 SVGIG (reference sequence). V was pared by 0 bases and J by 4 bases, with 9 bases between. The CDR3 has 13 residues. The CDR3 DNA reads as TGTGCCTGGAGTGTACAGGACAGCTATGGCTACACCTTC. Translation: CAWSVQDSYGYTF.

The rearrangement uses TRBV2 and TRBJ1-2, with 9 bases aligning to TRBD1. Trimming took 6 bases from V and 7 from J; bases not matched to a gene: 15. The CDR3 length is 16 residues. CDR1 and CDR2 (germline): SNHLY, FYNNEI. Here the CDR3 DNA reads TGTGCCAGCAGCCCCTACAGGGGGCTCGGAGTGGGTGGCTACACCTTC. It encodes CASSPYRGLGVGGYTF.

In this sample, this clone turned up once. This chain connects TRBV19 to TRBJ1-4, with a possible D match to TRBD1 (6 bases). V lost 4 bases, J lost 0 bases, and 12 bases lay in between. This CDR3 contains 16 residues. Germline V gives CDR1 LNHDA, CDR2 SQIVND (reference sequence). The CDR3 DNA sequence: TGTGCCAGTAGTACGGGAGGGACAACAACTAATGAAAAACTGTTTTTT. Encoded protein: CASSTGGTTTNEKLFF.

The chain has TRBV30 and TRBJ1-6; D gene uncertain. V lost 0 bases to trimming and J lost 6 bases, with 6 bases between them. Germline CDR1 is GTSNPN and CDR2 is SVGIG (reference sequence). This CDR3 region has 13 residues. The CDR3 here is CAWSVSGNSPLHF. The CDR3 DNA reads TGTGCCTGGAGTGTAAGCGGTAATTCACCCCTCCACTTT.

The V and J genes are TRBV27 and TRBJ1-5, with 8 bases matching TRBD1. The CDR3 contains 14 residues. Trimming removed 5 bases from V and 5 bases from J; junction bases left unmatched: 5. The germline V gene encodes CDR1 MNHEY and CDR2 SMNVEV (reference sequence). CDR3 sequence reads: CASSNQGADQPQHF. In DNA form, the CDR3 reads TGTGCCAGCAGTAACCAGGGGGCTGATCAGCCCCAGCATTTT.

This clone was counted between two and nine times. The V and J genes are TRBV27 and TRBJ1-2, with no clear D. CDR1 is MNHEY and CDR2 is SMNVEV in the germline V gene (reference sequence). The germline V and J ends were trimmed by 2 bases and 4 bases, with 14 bases remaining between them. The CDR3 spans 15 residues. CDR3 nucleotide sequence: TGTGCCAGCAGTTTAGTAGGGCGGGATCTCTATGGCTACACCTTC. Translated, it gives CASSLVGRDLYGYTF.